The sample holds many counts of the clone carrying this T cell receptor beta chain. Its specificity is unknown. It was with a sample-barcoded 5' primer and a J-beta primer mix that a second PCR of roughly 6 to 12 cycles was run. TCRdb called the 5' RACE reads again in MiXCR, with one record for every CDR3 protein. The sample holds some 1.5 million distinct CDR3 sequences, over 25% seen once. This record comes from a study of blood T cells in healthy people across ages. Study-wide points: For the donors, CMV status was unknown and possibly confounded expanded clonotype changes. It was the long-lived donors that had more naive CD4+ cells and higher diversity than aged donors.

V shed 8 bases and J shed 13 bases, with 15 bases lying between them. The CDR3 covers 12 residues. Germline V gene data show CDR1 as MNHNY and CDR2 as SVGAGI (reference sequence). Sequenced input: blood. The sequence derives from a woman in her twenties or thirties in good health. The chain carries TRBV6-6 and TRBJ1-6; maybe TRBD1 (5 bases). The CDR3 DNA is TGTGCCAGCCGGGCGGGGGGTGGGCCCCTCCACTTT. This codes for CASRAGGGPLHF.